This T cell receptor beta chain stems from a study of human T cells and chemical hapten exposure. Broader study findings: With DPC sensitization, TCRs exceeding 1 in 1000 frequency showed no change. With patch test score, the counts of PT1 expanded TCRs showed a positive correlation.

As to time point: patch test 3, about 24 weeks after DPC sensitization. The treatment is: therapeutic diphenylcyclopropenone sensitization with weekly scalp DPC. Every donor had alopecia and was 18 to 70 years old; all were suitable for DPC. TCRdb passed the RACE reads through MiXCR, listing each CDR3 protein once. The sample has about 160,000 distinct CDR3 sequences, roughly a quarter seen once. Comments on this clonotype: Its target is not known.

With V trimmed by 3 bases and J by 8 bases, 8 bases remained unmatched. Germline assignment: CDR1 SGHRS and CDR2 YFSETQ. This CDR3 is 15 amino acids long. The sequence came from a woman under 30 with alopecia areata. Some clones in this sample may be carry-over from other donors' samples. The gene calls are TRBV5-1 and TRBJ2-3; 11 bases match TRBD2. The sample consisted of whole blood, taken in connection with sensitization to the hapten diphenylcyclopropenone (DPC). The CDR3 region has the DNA TGCGCCAGCAGCTCCCTACTAGCGGGAGCGGGTACGCAGTATTTT. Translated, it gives CASSSLLAGAGTQYF.